What follows are 15 T cell receptor beta chains derived from one specimen sequenced in a study of radiation and T cells in renal cell carcinoma. The time point denotes: blood 2 weeks post-SBRT. Treatment here: 15 Gy SBRT to primary tumor, nephrectomy 4 weeks later. The repertoire was sequenced with immunoSEQ multiplex PCR; TCRdb's copy has only in-frame clones and lacks some. This sample has about 150,000 clones; 80% to 90% occur once, and the top ten carry 13%. Sequencing used blood, obtained from a patient whose treatment included radiotherapy and nephrectomy. The receptors originated from a woman in her forties or fifties with renal cell carcinoma.

The sample holds a few counts of this clone. The V and J genes are TRBV25-1 and TRBJ1-4; no clear D. The germline CDR1 and CDR2 sequences are MGHDK and SYGVNS. Trimming left V 5 bases short and J 0 bases short, with 13 bases between. The CDR3 runs 16 residues. CDR3 DNA sequence: TGTGCCAGCAGTAAAGGCGAGCTTACAACTAATGAAAAACTGTTTTTT. Translated: CASSKGELTTNEKLFF.

The rearrangement links TRBV5-4 to TRBJ1-1; perhaps TRBD1 as D (5 bases). With 3 bases removed from V and 4 bases from J, the gap between germline ends came to 19 bases. This CDR3 has 16 residues. Germline V CDR1 and CDR2: SGHNT, YYREEE (reference sequence). CDR3 loop: CASSSRGQGRVTEAFF. In DNA form, the CDR3 reads TGTGCCAGCAGCTCCAGAGGGCAGGGCAGAGTCACTGAAGCTTTCTTT.

This chain joins TRBV9 and TRBJ1-6; 7 bases are shared with TRBD1. The junction had 3 bases not matched to a gene; V was cut back by 7 bases and J by 2 bases. Germline V CDR1 and CDR2: SGDLS, YYNGEE. The CDR3 spans 14 residues. The CDR3, as DNA: TGTGCCAGCTCAGGGGGGGCCTATAATTCACCCCTCCACTTT. This encodes CASSGGAYNSPLHF.

The V call is TRBV6-4, the J call TRBJ2-3, with D tentatively TRBD2 (6 bases). The CDR3 length is 15 residues. Trimming removed 6 bases from V and 3 bases from J, with 16 bases in between. Germline-derived CDR1 and CDR2 are MRHNA and SNTAGT. The CDR3 DNA follows: TGTGCCAGCAGCCCCGGGACTTCGGGGACAGATACGCAGTATTTT. Translating it yields CASSPGTSGTDTQYF.

The chain employs TRBV11-1 and TRBJ1-5; D gene uncertain. This CDR3 contains 14 residues. Deletions cut 5 bases from V and 1 base from J, with 9 bases between. CDR1 is SGHAT, CDR2 FQDESV, per germline (reference sequence). This CDR3 is CASSLAGSNQPQHF. The CDR3 bases are TGTGCCAGCAGCCTCGCCGGAAGCAATCAGCCCCAGCATTTT.

A note on this clone: Other DNA sequences of this sample code for an identical CDR3. The chain recombines TRBV9 with TRBJ1-2; D gene ambiguous. The CDR3 has 14 residues. V was clipped by 3 bases and J by 3 bases, with 12 bases between them. The germline V gene has CDR1 SGDLS and CDR2 YYNGEE. CDR3 amino acids: CASSEAGRDYGYTF. The CDR3 nucleotides read TGTGCCAGCAGCGAGGCGGGCCGGGACTATGGCTACACCTTC.

The chain links TRBV7-9 to TRBJ1-4; 7 bases match TRBD1. Germline CDR1 SEHNR, CDR2 FQNEAQ (reference sequence). After removal of 2 bases from V and 4 bases from J, the junction contained 4 bases not matched to a gene. CDR3 length: 15 amino acids. This chain's CDR3 is CASSLQGQINEKLFF. The DNA of the CDR3 is TGTGCCAGCAGCTTACAGGGACAGATTAATGAAAAACTGTTTTTT.

The gene calls are TRBV9 and TRBJ2-1; D may be TRBD2 (5 bases). The CDR3 loop spans 16 amino acids. Germline CDR1 SGDLS, CDR2 YYNGEE. Trimming left V 0 bases short and J 6 bases short, with 16 bases between. CDR3 amino acids: CASSVAYGGIGNEQFF. In DNA, the CDR3 is TGTGCCAGCAGCGTAGCTTATGGAGGTATTGGCAATGAGCAGTTCTTC.

The V gene is TRBV25-1, the J gene TRBJ1-6, with D hard to call. Per germline, CDR1 MGHDK and CDR2 SYGVNS. The CDR3 runs 12 residues. V was clipped by 1 base and J by 10 bases, with 5 bases between them. The CDR3 sequence is CASSESGSPLHF. CDR3 nucleotide sequence: TGTGCCAGCAGTGAATCGGGGTCACCCCTCCACTTT.

The V gene is TRBV2, the J gene TRBJ1-2, with a tentative D call TRBD1 (6 bases). Germline CDR1 is SNHLY and CDR2 is FYNNEI. The V gene lost 3 bases and the J gene lost 0 bases, with 11 bases spanning the gap. The CDR3 loop spans 15 amino acids. CDR3 DNA: TGTGCCAGCAGTGACTCGGCAGGGGCTAACTATGGCTACACCTTC. It specifies CASSDSAGANYGYTF.

The gene calls are TRBV29-1 and TRBJ2-7; D unclear. Deletions cut 6 bases from V and 0 bases from J, with 9 bases between. The CDR3 sequence is 12 residues long. Germline-derived CDR1 and CDR2 are SQVTM and ANQGSEA. The CDR3 loop reads CSVTASSYEQYF. The CDR3, as DNA: TGCAGCGTCACGGCTAGCTCCTACGAGCAGTACTTC.

The V and J genes are TRBV5-1 and TRBJ2-5, with TRBD1 matching 9 bases. The trim removed 2 bases at V and 2 bases at J, leaving 4 bases unmatched. CDR3 length: 15 amino acids. The germline V gene has CDR1 SGHRS and CDR2 YFSETQ. CDR3 sequence: CASSLGTGRQETQYF. In DNA, the CDR3 is TGCGCCAGCAGCTTAGGGACAGGGAGGCAAGAGACCCAGTACTTC.

The chain combines TRBV7-9 with TRBJ2-1, with 12 bases matching TRBD2. V was pared by 2 bases and J by 9 bases, with 5 bases of the junction left unmatched. Germline assignment: CDR1 SEHNR and CDR2 FQNEAQ (reference sequence). The CDR3 contains 15 residues. In DNA form, the CDR3 reads TGTGCCAGCAGCTTACGGACTAGCGGGGATAGTGAGCAGTTCTTC. Protein sequence: CASSLRTSGDSEQFF. The full variable domain, completed using reference TRBV7-9 and TRBJ2-1, is DTGVSQNPRHKITKRGQNVTFRCDPISEHNRLYWYRQTLGQGPEFLTYFQNEAQLEKSRLLSDRFSAERPKGSFSTLEIQRTEQGDSAMYLCASSLRTSGDSEQFFGPGTRLTVL.

This clone was seen a handful of times. The chain is built from TRBV29-1 and TRBJ1-1; TRBD1 is a possible D gene (6 bases). The CDR3 consists of 13 residues. Germline-derived CDR1 and CDR2 are SQVTM and ANQGSEA. V was clipped by 7 bases and J by 0 bases, with 12 bases between them. The CDR3 region is CSGRDMLNTEAFF. For the CDR3, the DNA is TGCAGCGGAAGGGACATGCTGAACACTGAAGCTTTCTTT.

This sequence joins TRBV9 and TRBJ2-1; 8 bases agree with TRBD2. The CDR3 has 16 residues. Germline trimming cut 0 bases from V and 9 bases from J; bases unmatched to any gene: 11. Germline lookup yields CDR1 SGDLS and CDR2 YYNGEE. CDR3 sequence: CASSVGRVELAAEQFF. CDR3 coding DNA: TGTGCCAGCAGCGTAGGGAGGGTTGAACTAGCGGCTGAGCAGTTCTTC.